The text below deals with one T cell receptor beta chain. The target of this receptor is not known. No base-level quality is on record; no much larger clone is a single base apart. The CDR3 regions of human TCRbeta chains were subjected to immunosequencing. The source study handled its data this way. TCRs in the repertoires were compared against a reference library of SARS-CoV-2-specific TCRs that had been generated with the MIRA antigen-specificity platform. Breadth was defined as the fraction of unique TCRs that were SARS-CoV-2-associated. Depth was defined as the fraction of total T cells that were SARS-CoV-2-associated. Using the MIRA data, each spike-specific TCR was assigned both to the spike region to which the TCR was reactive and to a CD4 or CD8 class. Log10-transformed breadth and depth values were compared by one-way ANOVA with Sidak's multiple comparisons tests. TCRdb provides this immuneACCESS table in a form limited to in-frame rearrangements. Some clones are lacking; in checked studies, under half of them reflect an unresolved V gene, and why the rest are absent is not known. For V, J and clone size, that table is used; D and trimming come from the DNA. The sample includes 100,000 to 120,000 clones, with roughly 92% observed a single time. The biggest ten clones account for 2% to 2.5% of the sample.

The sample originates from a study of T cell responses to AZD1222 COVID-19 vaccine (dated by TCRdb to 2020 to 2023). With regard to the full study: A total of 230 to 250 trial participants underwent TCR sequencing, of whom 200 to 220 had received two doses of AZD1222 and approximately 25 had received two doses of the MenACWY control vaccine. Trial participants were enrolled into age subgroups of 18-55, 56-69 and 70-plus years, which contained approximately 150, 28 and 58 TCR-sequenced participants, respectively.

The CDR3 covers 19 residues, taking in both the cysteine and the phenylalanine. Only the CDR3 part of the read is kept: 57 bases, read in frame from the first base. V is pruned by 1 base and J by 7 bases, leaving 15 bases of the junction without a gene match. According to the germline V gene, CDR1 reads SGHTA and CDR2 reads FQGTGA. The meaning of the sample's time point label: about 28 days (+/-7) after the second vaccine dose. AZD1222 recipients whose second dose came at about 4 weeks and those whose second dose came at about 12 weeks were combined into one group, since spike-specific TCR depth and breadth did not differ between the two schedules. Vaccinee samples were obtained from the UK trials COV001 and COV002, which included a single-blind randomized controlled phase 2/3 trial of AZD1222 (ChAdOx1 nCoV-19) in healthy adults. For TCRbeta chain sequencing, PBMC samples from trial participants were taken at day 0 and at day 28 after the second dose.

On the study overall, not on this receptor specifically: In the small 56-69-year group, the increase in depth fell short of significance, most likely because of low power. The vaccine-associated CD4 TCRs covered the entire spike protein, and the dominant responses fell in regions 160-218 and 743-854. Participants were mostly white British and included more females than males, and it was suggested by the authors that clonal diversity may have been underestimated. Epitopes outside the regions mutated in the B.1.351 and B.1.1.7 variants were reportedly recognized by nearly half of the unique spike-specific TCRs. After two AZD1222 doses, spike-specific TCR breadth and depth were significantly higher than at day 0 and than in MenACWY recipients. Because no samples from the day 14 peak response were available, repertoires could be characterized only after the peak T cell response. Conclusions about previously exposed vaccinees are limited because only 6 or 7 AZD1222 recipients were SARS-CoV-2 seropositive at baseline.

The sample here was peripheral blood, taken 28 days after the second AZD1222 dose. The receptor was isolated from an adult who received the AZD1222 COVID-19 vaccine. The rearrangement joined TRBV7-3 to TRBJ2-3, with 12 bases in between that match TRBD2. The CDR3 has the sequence CASSLRPPASGGALNTQYF. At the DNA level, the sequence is TGTGCCAGCAGCTTAAGGCCCCCGGCTAGCGGGGGGGCTTTGAATACGCAGTATTTT.